This TCR beta chain was observed in a study of shared clonotypes between healthy human individuals. A CD45RA+ naive subset and a CD45RA-negative memory subset were split from CD4+ cells. Genomic DNA of each subset was evenly split across several immunoSEQ plates. The input for sorted-subset replicate PCRs was around 0.2 ug DNA, some 30,000 T cell genomes. The assay was immunoSEQ multiplex PCR, and TCRdb's table has in-frame clones only and misses some. The table has some 660,000 clones, 55% to 85% seen once; the top ten hold roughly 2%. This CDR3 is 16 amino acids long. Germline lookup yields CDR1 LNHDA and CDR2 SQIVND (reference sequence). Deletions cut 6 bases from V and 1 base from J, with 17 bases between.

This chain links TRBV19 with TRBJ2-3, with D perhaps matching TRBD2 (5 bases). The source is a woman under 40 in good health. Source material: memory CD4+ T cells sorted from blood. Subset meaning: CD45RA-negative fraction. CDR3 DNA: TGTGCCAGTAGATCGACCCCCAGCGGTCGCACAGATACGCAGTATTTT. Encoded protein: CASRSTPSGRTDTQYF.